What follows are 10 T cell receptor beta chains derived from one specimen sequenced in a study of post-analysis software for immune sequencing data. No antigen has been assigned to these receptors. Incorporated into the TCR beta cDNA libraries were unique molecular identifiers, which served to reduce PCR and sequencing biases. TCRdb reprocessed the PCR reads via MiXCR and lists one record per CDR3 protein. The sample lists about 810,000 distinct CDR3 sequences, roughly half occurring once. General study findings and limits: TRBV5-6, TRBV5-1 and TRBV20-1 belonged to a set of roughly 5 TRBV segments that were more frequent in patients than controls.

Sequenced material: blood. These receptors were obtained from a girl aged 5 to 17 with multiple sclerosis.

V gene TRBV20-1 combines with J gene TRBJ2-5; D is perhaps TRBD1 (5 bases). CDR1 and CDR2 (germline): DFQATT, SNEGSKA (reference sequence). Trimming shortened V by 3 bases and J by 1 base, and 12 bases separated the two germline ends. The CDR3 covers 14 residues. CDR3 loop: CSASARGFQETQYF. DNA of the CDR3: TGCAGTGCTAGTGCTAGGGGCTTCCAAGAGACCCAGTACTTC.

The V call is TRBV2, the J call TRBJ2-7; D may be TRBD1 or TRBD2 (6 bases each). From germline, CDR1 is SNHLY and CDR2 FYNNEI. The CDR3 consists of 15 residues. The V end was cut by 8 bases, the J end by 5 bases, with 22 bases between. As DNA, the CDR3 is TGTGCCAGCTGGGGGGCCGCCGACAATCTCCACGAGCAGTACTTC. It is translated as CASWGAADNLHEQYF.

CDR3 nucleotides: TGTGCCAGCAGCTTGGGACTAAAGAACGAGCAGTACTTC. Translating it yields CASSLGLKNEQYF. The chain carries TRBV7-2 and TRBJ2-7, with TRBD2 matching over 7 bases. This CDR3 spans 13 amino acids. With 3 bases clipped from V and 5 bases from J, the junction kept 4 bases outside the gene matches. CDR1 and CDR2 (germline): SGHTA, FQGNSA. Variable domain in full (rest from reference TRBV7-2 and TRBJ2-7): GAGVSQSPSNKVTEKGKDVELRCDPISGHTALYWYRQSLGQGLEFLIYFQGNSAPDKSGLPSDRFSAERTGGSVSTLTIQRTQQEDSAVYLCASSLGLKNEQYFGPGTRLTVT.

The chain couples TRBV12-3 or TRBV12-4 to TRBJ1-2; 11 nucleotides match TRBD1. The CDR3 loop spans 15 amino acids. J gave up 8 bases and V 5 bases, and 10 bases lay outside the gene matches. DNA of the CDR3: TGTGCCAGCAGTACCTCTCCGGGACAGGGGGGAGGCTACACCTTC. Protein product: CASSTSPGQGGGYTF.

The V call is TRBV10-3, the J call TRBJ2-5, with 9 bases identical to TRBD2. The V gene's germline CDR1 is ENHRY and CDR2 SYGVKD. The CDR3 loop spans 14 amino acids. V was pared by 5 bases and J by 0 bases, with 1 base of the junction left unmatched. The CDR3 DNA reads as TGTGCCATCAGTCCTAGCGGGAACCAAGAGACCCAGTACTTC. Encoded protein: CAISPSGNQETQYF.

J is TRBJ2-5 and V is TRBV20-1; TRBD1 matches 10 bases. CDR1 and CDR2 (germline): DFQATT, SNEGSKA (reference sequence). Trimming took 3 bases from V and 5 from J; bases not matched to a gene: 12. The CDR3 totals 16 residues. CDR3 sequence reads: CSARDPGQGYDETQYF. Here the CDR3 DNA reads TGCAGTGCTAGGGACCCGGGACAGGGGTATGATGAGACCCAGTACTTC.

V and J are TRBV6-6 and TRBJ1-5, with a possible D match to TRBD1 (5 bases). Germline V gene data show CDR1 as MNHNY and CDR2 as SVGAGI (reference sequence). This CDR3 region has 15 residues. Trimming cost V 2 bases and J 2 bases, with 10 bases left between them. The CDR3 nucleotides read TGTGCCAGCAGTTACCCCGGGGGGGGCAATCAGCCCCAGCATTTT. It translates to CASSYPGGGNQPQHF.

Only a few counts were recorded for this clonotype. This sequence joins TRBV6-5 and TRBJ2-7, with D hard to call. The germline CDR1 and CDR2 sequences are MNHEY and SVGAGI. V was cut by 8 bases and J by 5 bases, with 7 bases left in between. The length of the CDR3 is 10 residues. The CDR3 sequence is CASGEDEQYF. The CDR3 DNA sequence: TGTGCCAGCGGAGAGGACGAGCAGTACTTC.

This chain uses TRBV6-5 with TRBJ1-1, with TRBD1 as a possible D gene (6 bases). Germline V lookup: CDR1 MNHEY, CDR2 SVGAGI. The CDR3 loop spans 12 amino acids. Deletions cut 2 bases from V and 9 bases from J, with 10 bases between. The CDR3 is CASSYLGGQAFF. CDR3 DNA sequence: TGTGCCAGCAGTTACCTGGGGGGGCAAGCTTTCTTT.

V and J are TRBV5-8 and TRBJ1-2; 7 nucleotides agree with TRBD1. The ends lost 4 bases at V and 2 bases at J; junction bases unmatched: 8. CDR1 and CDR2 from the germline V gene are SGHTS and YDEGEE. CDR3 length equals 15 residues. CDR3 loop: CASSPRQGENYGYTF. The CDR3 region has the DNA TGTGCCAGCAGCCCGCGACAGGGTGAAAACTATGGCTACACCTTC.